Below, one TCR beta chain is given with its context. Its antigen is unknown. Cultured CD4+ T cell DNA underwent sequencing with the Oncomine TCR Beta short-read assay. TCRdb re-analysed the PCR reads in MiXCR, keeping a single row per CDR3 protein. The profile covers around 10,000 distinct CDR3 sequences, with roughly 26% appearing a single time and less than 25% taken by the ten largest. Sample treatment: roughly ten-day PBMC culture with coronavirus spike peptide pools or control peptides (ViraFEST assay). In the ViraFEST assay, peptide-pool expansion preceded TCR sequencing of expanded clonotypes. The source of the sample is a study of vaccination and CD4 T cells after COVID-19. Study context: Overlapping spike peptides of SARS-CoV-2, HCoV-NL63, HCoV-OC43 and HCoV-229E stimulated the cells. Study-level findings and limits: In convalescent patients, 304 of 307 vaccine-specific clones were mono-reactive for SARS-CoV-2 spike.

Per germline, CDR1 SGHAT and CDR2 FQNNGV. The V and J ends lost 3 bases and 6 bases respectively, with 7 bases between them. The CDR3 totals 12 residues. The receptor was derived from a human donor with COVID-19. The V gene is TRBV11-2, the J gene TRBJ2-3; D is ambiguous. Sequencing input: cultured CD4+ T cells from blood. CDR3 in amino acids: CASSLNRDTQYF. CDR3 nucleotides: TGTGCCAGCAGCTTGAATCGGGATACGCAGTATTTT.